The 13 T cell receptor beta chains reported below all come from one sample, sequenced in a study of shared clonotypes between healthy human individuals. Sequencing used immunoSEQ multiplex PCR; TCRdb keeps in-frame clones, though not all of them. The sample has 2 million to 2.5 million clones, 80% to 95% seen once; the top ten hold around 0.4%. The material sequenced was naive CD4+ T cells from PBMCs. Subset described: CD45RA+ positively selected. The receptors stem from a man aged 18-30 years in good health. Some clones in this sample may be carry-over from other donors' samples.

This clone was recorded once. This rearrangement joins TRBV4-2 to TRBJ1-6; D gene uncertain. CDR1 LGHNA and CDR2 YNFKEQ come from the germline V gene. Between the trimmed V and J ends, which lost 0 bases and 7 bases, there was a span of 10 bases. The CDR3 spans 15 residues. The CDR3, as DNA: TGTGCCAGCAGCCAAGAATACCACGGAAATTCACCCCTCCACTTT. This encodes CASSQEYHGNSPLHF.

The J gene is TRBJ2-7, the V gene TRBV28; tentatively, D is TRBD1 (6 bases). The germline V and J ends were trimmed by 4 bases and 2 bases, with 12 bases remaining between them. The CDR3 sequence is 14 residues long. Germline V gene sequence: CDR1 MDHEN, CDR2 SYDVKM. As DNA, the CDR3 is TGTGCCAGCAGTTCTTTGACAGGAACCTACGAGCAGTACTTC. It is translated as CASSSLTGTYEQYF.

The rearrangement links TRBV2 to TRBJ2-5; tentatively, D is TRBD1 (6 bases). Trimming took off 5 bases at V and 1 base at J, with 14 bases between the two ends. This CDR3 spans 15 amino acids. Looked up from germline, CDR1 is SNHLY and CDR2 is FYNNEI. The DNA of the CDR3 is TGTGCCAGCAGTCAGGGGTTCCTTATCCAAGAGACCCAGTACTTC. This codes for CASSQGFLIQETQYF.

This chain links TRBV4-3 with TRBJ2-2; D assignment may be TRBD1 or TRBD2 (5 bases each). V was pared by 7 bases and J by 2 bases, with 17 bases between. This CDR3 has 16 residues. Germline V CDR1 and CDR2: LGHNA, YSLEER. CDR3 coding DNA: TGCGCCAGCACAAGGACTCCGGGACCTAACACCGGGGAGCTGTTTTTT. Residues: CASTRTPGPNTGELFF.

This chain's CDR3 is CASSLVREGELFF. The CDR3 DNA reads TGTGCCAGCAGCTTAGTGAGGGAGGGGGAGCTGTTTTTT. The V call is TRBV7-2, the J call TRBJ2-2; TRBD2 might be the D (5 bases). V was cut by 1 base and J by 8 bases, with 8 bases left in between. CDR1 SGHTA and CDR2 FQGNSA come from the germline V gene. The CDR3 loop spans 13 amino acids.

Only one count was recorded for this clone. This CDR3 is also generated by other DNA sequences in the sample. The genes are TRBV9 and TRBJ1-5; D might be TRBD1 (5 bases). The V and J ends lost 4 bases and 2 bases respectively, with 13 bases between them. CDR1 and CDR2 (germline): SGDLS, YYNGEE. The CDR3 has 15 residues. The CDR3 region has the DNA TGTGCCAGCAGCCCTGGGGCGGGGGGCAATCAGCCCCAGCATTTT. Its translation: CASSPGAGGNQPQHF.

V and J are TRBV5-8 and TRBJ2-5; no clear D. V gave up 0 bases and J gave up 11 bases, with 14 bases separating them. This CDR3 contains 13 residues. Germline CDR1 is SGHTS and CDR2 is YDEGEE. CDR3 bases: TGTGCCAGCAGCTTGGTTGGACCCAGTCTACAGTACTTC. It yields the protein CASSLVGPSLQYF.

The chain joins TRBV7-9 to TRBJ2-7; 8 bases map to TRBD2. From germline, CDR1 is SEHNR and CDR2 FQNEAQ (reference sequence). The V and J ends lost 4 bases and 2 bases, in that order; junction bases with no gene match: 7. This CDR3 comprises 15 residues. CDR3 coding DNA: TGTGCCAGCAGCTCGAGCGGGAGCAAACCCTACGAGCAGTACTTC. Its translation: CASSSSGSKPYEQYF.

The rearrangement uses TRBV5-1 and TRBJ2-1; D call uncertain. CDR3 length: 14 amino acids. Trimming left V 0 bases short and J 7 bases short, with 11 bases between. From germline, CDR1 is SGHRS and CDR2 YFSETQ. Written as DNA, the CDR3 is TGCGCCAGCAGCTTGGCCCCGCCGGTGAATGAGCAGTTCTTC. It is translated as CASSLAPPVNEQFF.

V gene TRBV15 combines with J gene TRBJ2-6; D is ambiguous. Germline V gene lookup returns CDR1 LNHNV and CDR2 YYDKDF (reference sequence). V lost 1 base and J 0 bases, leaving 4 bases between the germline ends. This CDR3 spans 15 amino acids. CDR3 DNA: TGTGCCACCAGCAGAGCGGTCTCTGGGGCCAACGTCCTGACTTTC. Its protein is CATSRAVSGANVLTF.

J is TRBJ2-2 and V is TRBV7-3; perhaps D is TRBD1 or TRBD2 (6 bases each). Trimming cost V 3 bases and J 2 bases, with 10 bases left between them. The CDR3 consists of 15 residues. The V gene's germline CDR1 is SGHTA and CDR2 FQGTGA. CDR3 amino acids: CASSLGGLNTGELFF. CDR3 in DNA: TGTGCCAGCAGCTTGGGGGGCCTTAACACCGGGGAGCTGTTTTTT.

This chain connects TRBV5-4 to TRBJ2-1; 11 nucleotides align to TRBD2. From germline, CDR1 is SGHNT and CDR2 YYREEE (reference sequence). With V trimmed by 4 bases and J by 6 bases, 9 bases remained unmatched. The CDR3 has 16 residues. CDR3 coding DNA: TGTGCCAGCAGCCCTTCCGGGACTAGCGGAGTCAATGAGCAGTTCTTC. Its protein is CASSPSGTSGVNEQFF. Variable domain in full (rest from reference TRBV5-4 and TRBJ2-1): ETGVTQSPTHLIKTRGQQVTLRCSSQSGHNTVSWYQQALGQGPQFIFQYYREEENGRGNFPPRFSGLQFPNYSSELNVNALELDDSALYLCASSPSGTSGVNEQFFGPGTRLTVL.

The chain recombines TRBV5-5 with TRBJ2-5; no firm D call. The CDR3 loop spans 14 amino acids. Per the germline V gene, CDR1 is SGHKS and CDR2 is YYEKEE (reference sequence). The V end was cut by 1 base, the J end by 3 bases, with 10 bases between. DNA for the CDR3: TGTGCCAGCAGCTTGTTTCGTCCGAAAGAGACCCAGTACTTC. Its translation is CASSLFRPKETQYF.